This T cell receptor beta chain stems from a study of T cells expressing NK-cell markers. Study as a whole: Just one sequenced donor of eight was HCMV-seronegative, while seven were seropositive.

TCRdb reprocessed the 5' RACE reads, keeping one entry per CDR3 protein, no DNA. Recorded for this sample: roughly 430,000 distinct CDR3 sequences. Findings and limits, study-wide: The CD3+CD56-NKG2C+ fraction of a handful of donors was also led by these clonotypes.

With regard to this clonotype: Antigen unknown.

The CDR3 totals 14 residues. Germline V CDR1 and CDR2: GTSNPN, SVGIG (reference sequence). This TCR was recovered from a woman between 18 and 69 years old in good health. The sample was blood T cells: a sorted CD56 or NKG2C T cell subset, CD4+ or CD8+ T cells, or bulk PBMC T cells (not recorded which). The chain uses TRBV30 and TRBJ2-6. CDR3 sequence reads: CAWDSSSGANVLTF.